This T cell receptor beta chain is drawn from a study of long-term antiretroviral therapy in people with HIV. At the level of the study: A decade or so separates the oldest specimens from the later 2015 immediate-ART recommendation. Findings and limits, study-wide: Clones with expansion before ART led the repertoire at all time points.

This CDR3 contains 13 residues. Trimming pared 0 bases from V and 8 bases from J, leaving 7 bases between. Researchers report immunoSEQ v3.0 was run at survey level. Clones were read by immunoSEQ multiplex PCR, and TCRdb kept only the in-frame ones, dropping some. The table includes under 30,000 clones, roughly 88% detected once. This clone was picked up a small number of times. Antigen: not known. The sequences come from unsorted PBMCs, collected 3 years after starting antiretroviral therapy. This chain links TRBV23-1 with TRBJ1-4; no definite D call. TRBV23-1 is placed among ORFs of uncertain function. The receptor was derived from a man aged 35-49 years with HIV. As DNA, the CDR3 is TGCGCCAGCAGTCAATCGAGGAGGGAAAAACTGTTTTTT. This sequence encodes CASSQSRREKLFF.